This T cell receptor beta chain was retrieved from a study of blood T cells in healthy people across ages. This clonotype was picked up one time. Primed by a sample-barcoded 5' primer and a J-beta primer mix, a second PCR proceeded for 7 to 11 cycles. TCRdb used MiXCR to reprocess the 5' RACE reads, holding one entry per CDR3 protein. The sample lists 600,000 or so distinct CDR3 sequences; approximately 30% were seen once. The V gene lost 1 base and the J gene lost 11 bases, with 11 bases spanning the gap. Germline assignment: CDR1 SNHLY and CDR2 FYNNEI. The CDR3 is 13 residues long. This clonotype was obtained from a woman of 80 years or more in good health. Source material: blood. The rearrangement joins TRBV2 to TRBJ2-2; no reliable D call. The CDR3 nucleotides read TGTGCCAGCAGTGAAGTAATTCCGGGCGAGCTGTTTTTT. Its protein is CASSEVIPGELFF.